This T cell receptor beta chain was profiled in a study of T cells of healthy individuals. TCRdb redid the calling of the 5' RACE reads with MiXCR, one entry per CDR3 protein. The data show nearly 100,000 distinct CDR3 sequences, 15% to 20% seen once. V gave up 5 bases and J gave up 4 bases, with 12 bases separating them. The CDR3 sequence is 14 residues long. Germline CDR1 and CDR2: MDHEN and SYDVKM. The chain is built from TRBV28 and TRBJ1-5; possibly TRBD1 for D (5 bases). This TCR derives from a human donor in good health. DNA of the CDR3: TGTGCCAGCAGTCAACCTGAGGGGAATCAGCCCCAGCATTTT. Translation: CASSQPEGNQPQHF.